The sequence of this TCR beta chain was determined in a study of T cells in Graves' hyperthyroidism and ophthalmopathy. Study conclusions and caveats: Most clonotypes expanded in thyroid above 0.001 were likewise present in blood. From stable hyperthyroidism, ophthalmopathy was separated by a 13 V-J model. In validation, the model predicted ophthalmopathy. These predictions came a median roughly 7.1 months before onset.

This CDR3 contains 14 residues. Germline CDR1 and CDR2: MNHNS and SASEGT. V lost 5 bases and J 4 bases, leaving 12 bases between the germline ends. Regarding this clonotype: Its antigen is unidentified.

Authors of the study amplified TCR beta CDR3 regions from RNA transcripts. First-round RT-PCR with HTBI primers amplified the TCR CDR3 region. From the multiplex PCR reads, TCRdb called clonotypes with MiXCR, one entry per CDR3 protein. The table has 340,000 or so distinct CDR3 sequences, 15% to 20% seen once. Sequenced sample: blood. This receptor was taken from a woman aged 50 to 65 with Graves' hyperthyroidism. The chain recombines TRBV6-1 with TRBJ1-5; D remains ambiguous. DNA of the CDR3: TGTGCCAGCAGTTTATTTTCCGAAAATCAGCCCCAGCATTTT. Protein product: CASSLFSENQPQHF.